This TCR beta chain stems from a study of T cells in Graves' hyperthyroidism and ophthalmopathy. Amplified regions were TCR beta CDR3 sequences from RNA transcripts. HTBI primers drove first-round RT-PCR of the TCR CDR3. In TCRdb, the multiplex PCR reads were re-called with MiXCR into one record per CDR3 protein. Of roughly 99,000 distinct CDR3 sequences in the sample, approximately 15% were seen once. This clonotype was counted ten times or more. Germline CDR1 is DFQATT and CDR2 is SNEGSKA (reference sequence). J was trimmed by 1 base and V by 3 bases; bases with no gene match: 4. This CDR3 spans 16 amino acids.

This chain uses TRBV20-1 with TRBJ2-3, with 13 bases lining up with TRBD2. This receptor was taken from a woman aged 45-65 years with Graves' hyperthyroidism. The sample consisted of blood. CDR3 coding DNA: TGCAGTGCTAGTACTAGCGGGAGGGCGGGCACAGATACGCAGTATTTT. Translating gives CSASTSGRAGTDTQYF.